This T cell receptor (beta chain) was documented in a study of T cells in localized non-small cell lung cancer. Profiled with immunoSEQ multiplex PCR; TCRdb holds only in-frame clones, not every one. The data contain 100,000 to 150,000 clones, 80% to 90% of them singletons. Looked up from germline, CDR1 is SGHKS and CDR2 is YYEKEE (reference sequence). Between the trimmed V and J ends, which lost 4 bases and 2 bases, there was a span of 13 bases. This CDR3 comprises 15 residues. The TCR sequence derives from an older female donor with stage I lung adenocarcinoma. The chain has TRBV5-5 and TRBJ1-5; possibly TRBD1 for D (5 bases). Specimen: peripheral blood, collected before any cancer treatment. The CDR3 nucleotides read TGTGCCAGCAGCGTCGCAGGGAGCGGCAATCAGCCCCAGCATTTT. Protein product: CASSVAGSGNQPQHF. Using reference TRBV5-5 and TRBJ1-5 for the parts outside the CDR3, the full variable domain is DAGVTQSPTHLIKTRGQQVTLRCSPISGHKSVSWYQQVLGQGPQFIFQYYEKEERGRGNFPDRFSARQFPNYSSELNVNALLLGDSALYLCASSVAGSGNQPQHFGDGTRLSIL.